Shown below are 31 T cell receptor beta chains from a single sample sequenced in a study of tumor-infiltrating lymphocytes in primary liver carcinoma. It was unsorted whole blood that yielded blood RNA, and germline DNA was also extracted. cDNA specific to TCR beta was made from 450 to 500 ng of total RNA, with a constant-region primer employed for priming. Investigators got TCR beta libraries out of three nested multiplex PCR rounds, done with slightly modified ARM-PCR. Two initial PCR rounds of roughly 10 cycles each paired TRBV1-TRBV30 forward primers with a C-beta reverse primer. TCRdb itself ran the multiplex PCR reads through MiXCR, one entry per CDR3 protein. The sample contains hundreds of thousands of distinct CDR3 sequences, approximately 58% of which appear only once. The sequencing sample was made of peripheral blood. These receptors originate from a woman aged 25 to 39 with primary liver carcinoma and hepatitis B virus infection.

The table lists this clonotype with many counts. This chain connects TRBV11-3 to TRBJ2-1; no clear D. CDR3 length equals 16 residues. Deletions cut 4 bases from V and 2 bases from J, with 15 bases between. Germline values: CDR1 SGHNT, CDR2 YENEEA. CDR3 sequence reads: CASSSRFGPTYNEQFF. The DNA for the CDR3 is TGTGCCAGCAGCTCCCGCTTCGGGCCGACCTACAATGAGCAGTTCTTC.

At least ten counts were recorded for this clonotype. The chain combines TRBV12-3 or TRBV12-4 with TRBJ2-7; D might be TRBD1 (6 bases). CDR3 size: 13 residues. The V and J ends lost 3 bases and 4 bases respectively, with 10 bases between them. CDR3: CASSFGTRYEQYF. CDR3 sequence (DNA): TGTGCCAGCAGTTTCGGGACACGATACGAGCAGTACTTC.

In this sample, this clonotype turned up many times. The chain uses TRBV12-3 or TRBV12-4 and TRBJ2-3; D unresolved. The CDR3 extends over 14 amino acids. Between the trimmed V and J ends, which lost 7 bases and 1 base, there was a span of 12 bases. The chain's CDR3 is CASNPLHGTDTQYF. The CDR3 nucleotides read TGTGCCAGCAATCCCCTTCATGGCACAGATACGCAGTATTTT.

The rearrangement links TRBV11-2 to TRBJ2-7; 8 bases fit TRBD1. Trimming at V came to 5 bases and at J to 6 bases, leaving 9 bases not matched to a gene. This CDR3 is 14 amino acids long. The germline CDR1 and CDR2 sequences are SGHAT and FQNNGV. DNA of the CDR3: TGTGCCAGCAGCCTAAACCCAGGGGGCCCCGAGCAGTACTTC. This sequence encodes CASSLNPGGPEQYF.

The chain is built from TRBV11-2 and TRBJ2-7; maybe TRBD2 (6 bases). Germline V CDR1 and CDR2: SGHAT, FQNNGV. This CDR3 has 15 residues. V was clipped by 1 base and J by 12 bases, with 22 bases between them. In DNA form, the CDR3 reads TGTGCCAGCAGCTTAGGTCAGATGGAGGGTCCTAGCTCGTACTTC. Translation gives CASSLGQMEGPSSYF.

As to this clonotype: A read error is likely, as this CDR3 ends without the conserved phenylalanine or tryptophan. This chain links TRBV6-2 or TRBV6-3 with TRBJ2-5; D gene unclear. The CDR3 is 16 amino acids. Germline assignment: CDR1 MNHEY and CDR2 SVGEGT. V shed 8 bases and J shed 3 bases, with 22 bases lying between them. The CDR3, as DNA: TGTGCCAGCTGGCCTCTGGATGGAACGGGCGAAGAGACCCAGTACATC. As protein: CASWPLDGTGEETQYI.

Details on this clonotype: One end of the junction varies from germline; a read error may be responsible. The chain has TRBV12-3 or TRBV12-4 and TRBJ2-1, with D possibly TRBD1 on 5 matching bases. The CDR3 length is 15 residues. The CDR3 loop reads CASSHGASRYNGQFF. CDR3 DNA: TGTGCCAGCAGTCATGGGGCTTCTCGTTACAATGGGCAGTTCTTC.

The chain has TRBV12-3 or TRBV12-4 and TRBJ2-2, with D possibly matching TRBD1 (6 bases). Trimming stripped 1 base from V and 3 bases from J, with 9 bases between. CDR3 length: 15 amino acids. CDR3 nucleotide sequence: TGTGCCAGCAGTTTAGTGGGGGCCCACACCGGGGAGCTGTTTTTT. It translates to CASSLVGAHTGELFF.

Regarding this clonotype: A read error is likely, as this CDR3 ends without the conserved phenylalanine or tryptophan. Because the CDR3's place on the DNA is in doubt, the DNA is left out and the CDR3 is given as listed by TCRdb. The rearrangement uses TRBV11-2 and TRBJ2-2. From germline, CDR1 is SGHAT and CDR2 FQNNGV. The CDR3 has 12 residues if both end residues are counted. The CDR3 protein is CASSLEQGEQFI.

J is TRBJ2-4 and V is TRBV20-1; 12 positions agree with TRBD2. Germline lookup yields CDR1 DFQATT and CDR2 SNEGSKA (reference sequence). The CDR3 contains 17 residues. V lost 1 base and J lost 3; bases outside the gene matches: 7. Written as DNA, the CDR3 is TGCAGTGCTAGAGCCTACACTAGCGGGAGGAACAAAAACATTCAGTACTTC. It yields the protein CSARAYTSGRNKNIQYF.

Only one count was recorded for this clonotype. The CDR3 end shows no conserved phenylalanine or tryptophan, and so a read error is likely. The chain employs TRBV11-2 and TRBJ2-2; unclear D gene. Deletions cut 0 bases from V and 7 bases from J, with 6 bases between. This CDR3 region has 13 residues. The germline V gene encodes CDR1 SGHAT and CDR2 FQNNGV. The CDR3 is CASSLDSIGELFI. The CDR3 DNA is TGTGCCAGCAGCTTAGATAGCATCGGGGAGCTGTTTATT.

With respect to this clonotype: A much larger clone is a single base away; this may be a read error. The rearrangement joins TRBV29-1 to TRBJ2-7; 7 nucleotides line up with TRBD1. The CDR3 has 13 amino acids. Germline V gene data show CDR1 as SQVTM and CDR2 as ANQGSEA. The CDR3 is CRVAPTGLHEQYF. As DNA, the CDR3 is TGCAGAGTTGCCCCGACAGGGCTCCACGAGCAGTACTTC.

This clonotype was detected a few times. The CDR3 protein is CASSPQLASYEQYF. The DNA for the CDR3 is TGTGCCAGCAGTCCCCAATTGGCCTCCTACGAGCAGTACTTC. V gene TRBV12-3 or TRBV12-4 combines with J gene TRBJ2-7, with D uncertain. V was pared by 5 bases and J by 0 bases, with 11 bases between. The CDR3 is made up of 14 amino acids.

Details on this clonotype: At one boundary the junction diverges from the germline segment, which might be a read error. This chain connects TRBV11-1 to TRBJ1-2; D not resolved. Per germline, CDR1 SGHAT and CDR2 FQDESV (reference sequence). This CDR3 has 15 amino acids. This CDR3 reads CASSLGKNPNYGYTF. The CDR3 bases are TGTGCCAGCAGTTTAGGAAAAAACCCTAACTATGGCTACACCTTC.

The rearrangement joins TRBV12-3 or TRBV12-4 to TRBJ2-3, with 11 bases aligning to TRBD1. The CDR3 covers 15 residues. The J segment lost 3 bases and the V segment lost 7 bases, leaving 6 bases of the junction unmatched. In nucleotides, the CDR3 is TGTGCCAGCAAGAGGGACAGGGGGTTGACAGATACGCAGTATTTT. It encodes CASKRDRGLTDTQYF.

With respect to this clonotype: A read error is likely, as this CDR3 ends without the conserved phenylalanine or tryptophan. The chain carries TRBV11-2 and TRBJ1-5; D is possibly TRBD1 (6 bases). The CDR3 totals 14 residues. V was shortened by 5 bases and J by 9 bases, with 17 bases between the two germline ends. Germline CDR1 is SGHAT and CDR2 is FQNNGV. The CDR3 DNA reads as TGTGCCAGCAGCGACGACAGGCGTGGGTGGCCCCAGCATCTT. Translated, it gives CASSDDRRGWPQHL.

This chain joins TRBV28 and TRBJ2-7; D is unresolved. Between the trimmed V and J ends, which lost 5 bases and 3 bases, there was a span of 17 bases. Germline CDR1 MDHEN, CDR2 SYDVKM. The CDR3 covers 15 residues. DNA for the CDR3: TGTGCCAGCAGTCCTGGGCCACCCGCAATCTACGAGCAGTACTTC. Protein sequence: CASSPGPPAIYEQYF.

About this clonotype itself: A much larger clonotype is one base distant, so this may be a read error. The chain recombines TRBV6-1 with TRBJ1-6, with 8 positions matching TRBD1. Germline V gene sequence: CDR1 MNHNS, CDR2 SASEGT. This CDR3 has 15 residues. The CDR3 DNA reads TGTGCCAGCAGTCCCGCAGACAGGGGAAATTCACCCCCCCACTTT. Encoded protein: CASSPADRGNSPPHF.

The chain employs TRBV11-1 and TRBJ2-4; TRBD1 aligns across 9 bases. Germline lookup yields CDR1 SGHAT and CDR2 FQDESV (reference sequence). V was clipped by 7 bases and J by 0 bases; unmatched bases: 10. The CDR3 loop spans 17 amino acids. The CDR3 DNA is TGTGCCAGCAACCGTTCCGAGACAGGGGGAGCCAAAAACATTCAGTACTTC. Protein product: CASNRSETGGAKNIQYF.

This chain connects TRBV9 to TRBJ1-1; D perhaps matches TRBD1 (6 bases). The CDR3 covers 17 residues. CDR1 and CDR2 from the germline V gene are SGDLS and YYNGEE. The V and J ends lost 2 bases and 0 bases respectively, with 17 bases between them. The chain's CDR3 is CASSVGVGGNMNTEAFF. CDR3 nucleotide sequence: TGTGCCAGCAGCGTGGGGGTAGGGGGGAACATGAACACTGAAGCTTTCTTT.

V usage is TRBV5-1 and J usage is TRBJ2-3; the D is unclear. The CDR3 runs to 13 residues. Germline V gives CDR1 SGHRS, CDR2 YFSETQ. The V gene lost 8 bases and the J gene lost 2 bases, with 12 bases spanning the gap. The CDR3 spells CARPRRPTDTQYF. The CDR3 DNA is TGCGCCAGGCCACGGCGGCCCACAGATACGCAGTATTTT.

Concerning this clonotype itself: This may come from a read error, since a much larger clone is one base off. The chain joins TRBV6-6 to TRBJ2-7; D unresolved. The germline gives CDR1 MNHNY, CDR2 SVGAGI (reference sequence). The CDR3 is 12 amino acids. The CDR3: CVSSYDAYEQYF. The CDR3 DNA reads as TGTGTCAGCAGTTACGACGCTTACGAGCAGTACTTC.

This clonotype has at least ten counts. The gene calls are TRBV11-2 and TRBJ2-4; 8 nucleotides line up with TRBD2. With 3 bases clipped from V and 3 bases from J, the junction kept 7 bases outside the gene matches. The germline V gene has CDR1 SGHAT and CDR2 FQNNGV. This CDR3 has 16 amino acids. The CDR3 DNA reads as TGTGCCAGCAGCTTGTCAGCGGGAGAGGTCAAAAACATTCAGTACTTC. Encoded protein: CASSLSAGEVKNIQYF.

As concerns this clonotype: A read error may be the cause here, since a much bigger clone is one base away. This chain uses TRBV29-1 with TRBJ1-2; D uncertain. V was clipped by 7 bases and J by 4 bases, with 10 bases between them. This CDR3 contains 11 residues. Germline V gene lookup returns CDR1 SQVTM and CDR2 ANQGSEA. CDR3 loop: CSDMDRYGYTF. The DNA of the CDR3 is TGCAGCGATATGGACCGCTATGGCTACACCTTC.

This clonotype was seen many times. The chain links TRBV5-4 to TRBJ2-7, with TRBD2 matching over 13 bases. In germline, CDR1 is SGHNT, CDR2 YYREEE (reference sequence). The CDR3 sequence is 15 residues long. Losses at the gene ends were 2 bases for V and 4 bases for J; bases not matched to a gene: 3. The CDR3 DNA reads TGTGCCAGCAGCTTAGGGACTAGCGGGACTTACGAGCAGTACTTC. Translation gives CASSLGTSGTYEQYF.

This clonotype was counted many times. V usage is TRBV29-1 and J usage is TRBJ1-1, with D tentatively TRBD1 (6 bases). V lost 6 bases to trimming and J lost 1 base, with 9 bases between them. The germline gives CDR1 SQVTM, CDR2 ANQGSEA. This CDR3 has 12 amino acids. The CDR3 sequence is CSVLQGNTEAFF. In DNA, the CDR3 is TGCAGCGTCTTACAGGGGAACACTGAAGCTTTCTTT.

Concerning this clonotype: The junction and the germline gene differ at one end; a read error may be behind it. This chain uses TRBV11-1 with TRBJ2-5; either TRBD1 or TRBD2 may fit D (5 bases each). The CDR3 totals 12 residues. CDR1 and CDR2 (germline): SGHAT, FQDESV (reference sequence). The CDR3 loop reads CVSSVRGETQYF. Written as DNA, the CDR3 is TGTGTCAGCAGCGTGAGGGGAGAGACCCAGTACTTC. Drawing the rest from reference TRBV11-1 and TRBJ2-5, the complete variable domain is EAEVAQSPRYKITEKSQAVAFWCDPISGHATLYWYRQILGQGPELLVQFQDESVVDDSQLPKDRFSAERLKGVDSTLKIQPAELGDSAMYLCVSSVRGETQYFGPGTRLLVL.

About this clonotype: Its ends do not fully match the called genes, so a read error is possible. The rearrangement uses TRBV12-3 or TRBV12-4 and TRBJ2-2, with 7 bases matching TRBD2. This CDR3 spans 19 amino acids. The CDR3 region has the DNA TGTGCCAGCAGTTTAAAGTTTGGCGTAGCGGGCCCGAACACCGAGGAGCTGTTTTTT. Translated, it gives CASSLKFGVAGPNTEELFF.

Details on this clonotype: One end of the junction fails to match germline, which may point to a read error. The V and J genes are TRBV14 and TRBJ2-1, with 9 bases lining up with TRBD2. The CDR3 consists of 17 residues. Germline V gives CDR1 SGHDN, CDR2 FVKESK. DNA of the CDR3: TGTGTCAGCAGCCAAGAAGGTCGCCTAGCGGGGAGGAATGAGCAGTTCTTC. The encoded protein is CVSSQEGRLAGRNEQFF.

This clonotype was seen many times. The chain employs TRBV12-3 or TRBV12-4 and TRBJ1-6; D uncertain. The V gene lost 7 bases and the J gene lost 7 bases, with 11 bases spanning the gap. The CDR3 totals 13 residues. CDR3 sequence reads: CASKTGVNSPLHF. The CDR3 DNA sequence: TGTGCCAGCAAAACTGGGGTAAATTCACCCCTCCACTTT.

On this clonotype itself: This is likely a read error, given that the CDR3 carries no conserved phenylalanine or tryptophan at its end. CDR3 sequence reads: CASSLMLASRNEQFS. The DNA of the CDR3 is TGTGCCAGCAGCTTAATGCTAGCAAGTCGGAATGAGCAGTTCTCC. V and J are TRBV7-8 and TRBJ2-1; perhaps TRBD2 as D (5 bases). V gave up 2 bases and J gave up 7 bases, with 15 bases separating them. This CDR3 is built from 15 residues. CDR1 and CDR2 (germline): SGHVS, FQNEAQ.